The entry below gives a single T cell receptor beta chain sequence along with its context. No antigen is known for it. TCRdb redid the calling of the RT-PCR reads with MiXCR, one entry per CDR3 protein. The sample records 530,000 or so distinct CDR3 sequences, 12% to 15% being singletons. The data were taken from a study of response to subunit inactivated influenza vaccine. Study conclusions and caveats: Seasonal influenza vaccination, on each occasion, was suggested by the authors to recruit few new T cells.

Losses at the gene ends were 4 bases for V and 7 bases for J; bases not matched to a gene: 4. Germline lookup yields CDR1 SGHVS and CDR2 FNYEAQ. CDR3 length: 15 amino acids. The sample here was PBMCs from blood, taken roughly 12 days after vaccination. The source is a man aged 45 to 65 who received an inactivated influenza vaccine. The V gene is TRBV7-6, the J gene TRBJ1-6; 10 bases line up with TRBD1. The CDR3 sequence is CASSSSGQGNSPLHF. CDR3 DNA sequence: TGTGCCAGCAGCTCCTCGGGACAGGGGAATTCACCCCTCCACTTT.